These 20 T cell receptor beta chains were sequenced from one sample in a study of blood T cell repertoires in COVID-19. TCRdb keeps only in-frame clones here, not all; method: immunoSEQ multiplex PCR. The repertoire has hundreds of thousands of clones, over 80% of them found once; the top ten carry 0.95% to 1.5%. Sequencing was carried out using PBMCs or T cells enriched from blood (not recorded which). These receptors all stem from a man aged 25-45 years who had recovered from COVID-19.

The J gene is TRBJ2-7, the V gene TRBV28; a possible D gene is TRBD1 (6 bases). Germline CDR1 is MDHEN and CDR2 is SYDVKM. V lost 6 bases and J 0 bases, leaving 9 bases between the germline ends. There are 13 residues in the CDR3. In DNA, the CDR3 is TGTGCCAGCAGCCCGGACAGCTCCTACGAGCAGTACTTC. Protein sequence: CASSPDSSYEQYF.

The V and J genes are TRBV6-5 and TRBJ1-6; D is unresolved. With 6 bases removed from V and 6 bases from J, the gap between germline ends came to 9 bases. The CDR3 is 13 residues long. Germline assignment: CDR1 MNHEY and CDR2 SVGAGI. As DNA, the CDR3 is TGTGCCAGCAGCGGGATTTTTAATTCACCCCTCCACTTT. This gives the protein CASSGIFNSPLHF.

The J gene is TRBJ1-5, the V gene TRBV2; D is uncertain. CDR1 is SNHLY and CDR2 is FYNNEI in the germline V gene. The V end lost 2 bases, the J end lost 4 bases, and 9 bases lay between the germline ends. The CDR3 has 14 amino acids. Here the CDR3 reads CASSELVENQPQHF. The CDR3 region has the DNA TGTGCCAGCAGTGAACTAGTCGAGAATCAGCCCCAGCATTTT.

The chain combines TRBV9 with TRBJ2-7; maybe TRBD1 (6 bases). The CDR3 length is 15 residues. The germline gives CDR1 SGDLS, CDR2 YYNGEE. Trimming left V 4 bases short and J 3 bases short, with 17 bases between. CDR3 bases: TGTGCCAGCAGCCCGCAGGGGCTAGCCGACTACGAGCAGTACTTC. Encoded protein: CASSPQGLADYEQYF.

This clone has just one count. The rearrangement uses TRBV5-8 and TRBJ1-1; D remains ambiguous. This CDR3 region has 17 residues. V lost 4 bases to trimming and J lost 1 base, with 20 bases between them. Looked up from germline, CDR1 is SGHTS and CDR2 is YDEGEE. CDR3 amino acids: CASSLGGYGRENTEAFF. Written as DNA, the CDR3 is TGTGCCAGCAGCCTTGGAGGGTATGGTCGAGAGAACACTGAAGCTTTCTTT.

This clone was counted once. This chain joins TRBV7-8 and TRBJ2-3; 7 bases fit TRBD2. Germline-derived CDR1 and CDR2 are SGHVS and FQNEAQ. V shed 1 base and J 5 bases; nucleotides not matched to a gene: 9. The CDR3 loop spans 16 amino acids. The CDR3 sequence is CASSLGSASGQDTQYF. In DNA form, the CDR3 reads TGTGCCAGCAGCTTAGGCTCGGCTAGCGGACAAGATACGCAGTATTTT.

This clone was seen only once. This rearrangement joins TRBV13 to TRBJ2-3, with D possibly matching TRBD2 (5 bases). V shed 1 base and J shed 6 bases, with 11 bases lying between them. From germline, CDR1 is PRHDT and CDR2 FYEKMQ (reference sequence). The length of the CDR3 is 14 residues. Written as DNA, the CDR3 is TGTGCCAGCAGCTTAGCTAGCTCAGGCGATACGCAGTATTTT. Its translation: CASSLASSGDTQYF.

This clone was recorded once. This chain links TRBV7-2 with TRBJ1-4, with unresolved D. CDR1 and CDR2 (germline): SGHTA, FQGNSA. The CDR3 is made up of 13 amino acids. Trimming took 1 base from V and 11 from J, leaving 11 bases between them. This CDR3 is CASSLEMERKLFF. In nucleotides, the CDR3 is TGTGCCAGCAGCTTAGAAATGGAGAGGAAACTGTTTTTT.

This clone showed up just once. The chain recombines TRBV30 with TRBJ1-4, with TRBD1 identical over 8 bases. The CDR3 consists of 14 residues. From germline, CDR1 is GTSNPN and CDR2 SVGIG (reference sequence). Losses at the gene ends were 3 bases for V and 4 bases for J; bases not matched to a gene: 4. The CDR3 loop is CAWRRQGINEKLFF. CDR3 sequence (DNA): TGTGCCTGGAGAAGACAGGGGATTAATGAAAAACTGTTTTTT.

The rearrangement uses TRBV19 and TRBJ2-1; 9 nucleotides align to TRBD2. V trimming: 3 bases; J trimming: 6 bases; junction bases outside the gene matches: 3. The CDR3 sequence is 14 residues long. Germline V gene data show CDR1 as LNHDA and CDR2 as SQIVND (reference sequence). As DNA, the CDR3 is TGTGCCAGTAGTATTGCGGGAGGGACCAATGAGCAGTTCTTC. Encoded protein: CASSIAGGTNEQFF.

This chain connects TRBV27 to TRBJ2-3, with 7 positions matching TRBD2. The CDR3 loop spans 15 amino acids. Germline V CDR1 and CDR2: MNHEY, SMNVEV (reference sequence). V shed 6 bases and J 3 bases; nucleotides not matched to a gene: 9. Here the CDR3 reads CASRPAGVVTDTQYF. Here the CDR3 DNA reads TGTGCCAGCAGACCCGCGGGAGTAGTGACAGATACGCAGTATTTT.

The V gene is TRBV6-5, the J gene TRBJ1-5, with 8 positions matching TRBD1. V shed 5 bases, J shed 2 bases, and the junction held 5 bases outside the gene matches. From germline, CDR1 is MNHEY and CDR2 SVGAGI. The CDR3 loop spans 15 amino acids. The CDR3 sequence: CASSPRDRRNQPQHF. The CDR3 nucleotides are TGTGCCAGCAGTCCCCGGGACAGGCGCAATCAGCCCCAGCATTTT.

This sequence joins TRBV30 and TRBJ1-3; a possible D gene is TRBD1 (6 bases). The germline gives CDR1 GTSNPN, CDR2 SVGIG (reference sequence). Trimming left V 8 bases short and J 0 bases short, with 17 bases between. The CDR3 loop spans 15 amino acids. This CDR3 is CARQTGPASGNTIYF. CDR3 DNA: TGTGCCCGCCAAACAGGGCCCGCCTCTGGAAACACCATATATTTT.

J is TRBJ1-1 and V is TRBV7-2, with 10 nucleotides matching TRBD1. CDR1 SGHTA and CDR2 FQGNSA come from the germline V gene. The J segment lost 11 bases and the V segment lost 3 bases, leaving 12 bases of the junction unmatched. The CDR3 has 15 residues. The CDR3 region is CASSFDPGQGRAAFF. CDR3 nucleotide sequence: TGTGCCAGCAGCTTCGACCCGGGACAGGGGAGGGCGGCTTTCTTT.

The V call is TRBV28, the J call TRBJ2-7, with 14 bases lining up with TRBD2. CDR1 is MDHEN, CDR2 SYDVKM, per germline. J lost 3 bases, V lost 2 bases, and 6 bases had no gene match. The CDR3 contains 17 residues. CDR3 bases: TGTGCCAGCAGTTTACGGGGAGGACTAGCGGGAGGCTACGAGCAGTACTTC. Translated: CASSLRGGLAGGYEQYF.

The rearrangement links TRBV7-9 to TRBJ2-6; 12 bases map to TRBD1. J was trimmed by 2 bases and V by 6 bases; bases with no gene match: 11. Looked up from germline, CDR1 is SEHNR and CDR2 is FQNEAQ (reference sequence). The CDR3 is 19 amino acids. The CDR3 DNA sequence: TGTGCCAGCAGACACATTCCGGGACAGGGGGCGCCTGGGGCCAACGTCCTGACTTTC. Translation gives CASRHIPGQGAPGANVLTF.

CDR3 sequence reads: CASSPTYPGELFF. DNA of the CDR3: TGCGCCAGCAGCCCGACTTACCCCGGGGAGCTGTTTTTT. The chain employs TRBV4-1 and TRBJ2-2, with D unresolved. The CDR3 is made up of 13 amino acids. Trimming took off 4 bases at V and 6 bases at J, with 9 bases between the two ends. CDR1 and CDR2 (germline): MGHRA, YSYEKL.

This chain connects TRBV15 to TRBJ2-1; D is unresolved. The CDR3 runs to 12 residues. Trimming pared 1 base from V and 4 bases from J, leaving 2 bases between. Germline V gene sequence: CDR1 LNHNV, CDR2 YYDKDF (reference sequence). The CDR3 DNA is TGTGCCACCAGCAGAGCGTACAATGAGCAGTTCTTC. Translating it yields CATSRAYNEQFF. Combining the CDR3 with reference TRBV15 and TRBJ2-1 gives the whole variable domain DAMVIQNPRYQVTQFGKPVTLSCSQTLNHNVMYWYQQKSSQAPKLLFHYYDKDFNNEADTPDNFQSRRPNTSFCFLDIRSPGLGDTAMYLCATSRAYNEQFFGPGTRLTVL.

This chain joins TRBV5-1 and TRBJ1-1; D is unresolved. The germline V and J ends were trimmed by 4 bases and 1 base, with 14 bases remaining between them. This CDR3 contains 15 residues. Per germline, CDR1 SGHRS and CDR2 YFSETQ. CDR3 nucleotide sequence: TGCGCCAGCAGCATTAGGACGGGAAGGAACACTGAAGCTTTCTTT. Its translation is CASSIRTGRNTEAFF.

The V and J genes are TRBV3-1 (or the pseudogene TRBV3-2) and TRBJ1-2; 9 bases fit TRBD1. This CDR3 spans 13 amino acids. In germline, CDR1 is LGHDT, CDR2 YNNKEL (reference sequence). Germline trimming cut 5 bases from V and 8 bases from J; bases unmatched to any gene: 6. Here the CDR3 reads CASSYRTGAGYTF. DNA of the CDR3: TGTGCCAGCAGCTACCGGACAGGGGCCGGCTACACCTTC.